This T cell receptor beta chain was identified in a study of human T cells and chemical hapten exposure. Study summary: The patient population, which was mostly female, had alopecia areata, totalis or universalis. Study results and limitations: A positive correlation with patch test score was found for PT1 expanded TCR counts.

Notes on this clonotype: Its antigen is not known.

The germline V gene has CDR1 LNHNV and CDR2 YYDKDF (reference sequence). The CDR3 consists of 16 residues. The V segment lost 4 bases and the J segment 7 bases; nucleotides outside the gene matches: 14. Time point in this sample: pre-sensitization, week 0. Indicated treatment: therapeutic diphenylcyclopropenone sensitization with weekly scalp DPC. One entry per CDR3 protein, called by TCRdb with MiXCR from the RACE reads. The sample lists approximately 400,000 distinct CDR3 sequences; roughly 5.3% were seen once. This chain links TRBV15 with TRBJ2-7, with 9 bases identical to TRBD2. The receptor comes from a woman aged 45-59 years with alopecia areata. Some clones in this sample may be carry-over from other donors' samples. Sequences were derived from whole blood, sampled in connection with sensitization to the hapten diphenylcyclopropenone (DPC). The CDR3 loop is CATSIFSSGTPGEQYF. The CDR3 bases are TGTGCCACCAGCATCTTCTCTAGCGGGACCCCGGGGGAGCAGTACTTC. The variable domain in full, with the rest retrieved from reference TRBV15 and TRBJ2-7, is DAMVIQNPRYQVTQFGKPVTLSCSQTLNHNVMYWYQQKSSQAPKLLFHYYDKDFNNEADTPDNFQSRRPNTSFCFLDIRSPGLGDTAMYLCATSIFSSGTPGEQYFGPGTRLTVT.